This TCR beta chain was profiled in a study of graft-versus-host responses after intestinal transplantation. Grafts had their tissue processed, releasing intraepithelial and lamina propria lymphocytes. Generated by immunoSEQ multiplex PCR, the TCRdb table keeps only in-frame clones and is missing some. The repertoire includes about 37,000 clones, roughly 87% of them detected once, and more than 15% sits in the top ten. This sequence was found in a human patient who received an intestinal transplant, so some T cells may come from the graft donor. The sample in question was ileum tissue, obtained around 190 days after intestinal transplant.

This CDR3 is CASSYSGRVDEQYF. The CDR3 DNA sequence: TGTGCCAGCAGTTATAGCGGGAGGGTGGACGAGCAGTACTTC. This chain connects TRBV28 to TRBJ2-7; 11 positions match TRBD2. V lost 4 bases and J lost 5; bases outside the gene matches: 4. Germline V gives CDR1 MDHEN, CDR2 SYDVKM. This CDR3 comprises 14 residues.